This TCR beta chain was sequenced during a study of shared clonotypes between healthy human individuals. Study in general: There were three CD4 naive, three CD4 memory, two CD8 naive and one CD8 memory plates per donor.

Germline V gene data show CDR1 as MGHRA and CDR2 as YSYEKL. The CDR3 loop spans 15 amino acids. The V gene lost 4 bases and the J gene lost 2 bases, with 12 bases spanning the gap. Data came from immunoSEQ multiplex PCR; TCRdb stores just in-frame clones and leaves some out. The profile covers about 610,000 clones, with 97% appearing a single time and about 0.057% taken by the ten largest. Sequencing was done on a sample of naive CD4+ T cells sorted from blood. Subset described: CD45RA+ positively selected. The chain couples TRBV4-1 to TRBJ2-1; possible D gene TRBD2, 7 bases. The sequence was collected from a woman in her twenties or thirties in good health. The CDR3 DNA is TGCGCCAGCAGCCTAGGGGGGGGTCCCTACAATGAGCAGTTCTTC. It codes for CASSLGGGPYNEQFF.